The present T cell receptor beta chain was sequenced within a study of human T cells and chemical hapten exposure. Findings and limits, study-wide: Significantly more large CDR3 similarity clusters were formed by expanded TCRs than by controls.

This clonotype was counted at least ten times. The antigen is unknown. Via MiXCR, TCRdb re-called the RACE reads, giving one row per CDR3 protein. Here the sample spans 370,000 or so distinct CDR3 sequences, more than 4.5% being singletons. The CDR3 is 17 residues long. Time point described: patch test 1, 2 weeks after DPC sensitization. Documented treatment: therapeutic diphenylcyclopropenone sensitization with weekly scalp DPC. Blood was drawn before each patch test was applied. The starting material, unfractionated whole blood, was used for total RNA extraction. This specimen consisted of whole blood, obtained in connection with sensitization to the hapten diphenylcyclopropenone (DPC). The receptor comes from a woman in her forties or fifties with alopecia areata. Some clones in this sample may be carry-over from other donors' samples. This chain joins TRBV21-1 and TRBJ2-7; TRBD2, the table's D call, was not compared with the DNA. TRBV21-1 represents a pseudogene. CDR3 residues: CASSPNGRTPFTYEQYF. In DNA form, the CDR3 reads TGTGCCAGCAGCCCCAACGGGAGGACACCTTTCACCTACGAGCAGTACTTC.